One sample yielded the 15 T cell receptor beta chains listed below, sequenced in a study of cytomegalovirus exposure and HLA in healthy donors. Repertoires were generated with immunoSEQ multiplex PCR, while TCRdb's copy carries only in-frame clones and drops some. Of more than 95,000 clones listed, around 96% were seen once; the top ten hold 1.5% to 2%. The sample taken for sequencing was PBMCs. The origin of the receptors is a man aged 18 to 35 in good health and CMV-seronegative.

A single count supports this clone. For the CDR3, the DNA is TGTGCCAGCAGTCTCCGTCCGGGACAGCACGAGCAGTACTTC. Amino acid sequence: CASSLRPGQHEQYF. The V and J genes are TRBV27 and TRBJ2-7; 7 nucleotides align to TRBD1. CDR3 length: 14 amino acids. V lost 5 bases to trimming and J lost 5 bases; unmatched junction nucleotides: 9. Germline V gene sequence: CDR1 MNHEY, CDR2 SMNVEV (reference sequence).

The genes are TRBV5-1 and TRBJ2-3; 9 bases map to TRBD2. With 2 bases clipped from V and 3 bases from J, the junction kept 1 base outside the gene matches. The CDR3 sequence is 14 residues long. CDR1 SGHRS and CDR2 YFSETQ come from the germline V gene. The CDR3 loop is CASSFSGSTDTQYF. CDR3 nucleotide sequence: TGCGCCAGCAGCTTTAGCGGGAGTACAGATACGCAGTATTTT.

This clone appeared a single time. The rearrangement uses TRBV27 and TRBJ2-7, with a possible D match to TRBD1 (5 bases). V gave up 0 bases and J gave up 3 bases, with 12 bases separating them. CDR1 and CDR2 (germline): MNHEY, SMNVEV (reference sequence). The CDR3 length is 15 residues. CDR3 nucleotides: TGTGCCAGCAGTTTATCCCAGGGAAAACTCTACGAGCAGTACTTC. Its translation: CASSLSQGKLYEQYF.

This sequence joins TRBV6-1 and TRBJ1-5; D is unclear. This CDR3 region has 14 residues. From germline, CDR1 is MNHNS and CDR2 SASEGT. The ends were cut back, 7 bases at V and 7 bases at J, with 17 bases in the middle. The CDR3: CASTGRTPEQPQHF. The CDR3 nucleotides read TGTGCCAGCACCGGGAGGACGCCGGAGCAGCCCCAGCATTTT.

The rearrangement links TRBV7-8 to TRBJ2-7, with D possibly matching TRBD1 (6 bases). This CDR3 is 15 amino acids long. Between the trimmed V and J ends, which lost 2 bases and 5 bases, there was a span of 16 bases. Germline CDR1 and CDR2: SGHVS and FQNEAQ. DNA of the CDR3: TGTGCCAGCAGCTTAAGGGGGACGGCTTCTCACGAGCAGTACTTC. As protein: CASSLRGTASHEQYF.

The CDR3 sequence: CASSDLALGSYNEQFF. For the CDR3, the DNA is TGTGCCAGCAGTGACCTAGCCTTAGGGTCCTACAATGAGCAGTTCTTC. The chain joins TRBV6-4 to TRBJ2-1, with D possibly being TRBD2 (5 bases). Germline V gene sequence: CDR1 MRHNA, CDR2 SNTAGT. This CDR3 is 16 amino acids long. The V end was cut by 2 bases, the J end by 1 base, with 12 bases between.

CDR3 residues: CATARMGAGSPYNEQFF. CDR3 DNA: TGTGCCACCGCCAGAATGGGAGCGGGGTCCCCCTACAATGAGCAGTTCTTC. This sequence joins TRBV7-9 and TRBJ2-1, with 7 bases identical to TRBD2. CDR1 SEHNR and CDR2 FQNEAQ come from the germline V gene (reference sequence). Trimming at V came to 10 bases and at J to 2 bases, leaving 17 bases not matched to a gene. The CDR3 extends over 17 amino acids. The variable domain in full, with the rest retrieved from reference TRBV7-9 and TRBJ2-1, is DTGVSQNPRHKITKRGQNVTFRCDPISEHNRLYWYRQTLGQGPEFLTYFQNEAQLEKSRLLSDRFSAERPKGSFSTLEIQRTEQGDSAMYLCATARMGAGSPYNEQFFGPGTRLTVL.

This clone came up once. This CDR3 reads CASSPGAGSNTEAFF. The CDR3 DNA reads TGTGCCAGCTCCCCCGGAGCTGGGAGTAACACTGAAGCTTTCTTT. The chain links TRBV18 to TRBJ1-1, with D unresolved. The V and J ends lost 6 bases and 2 bases respectively, with 16 bases between them. In germline, CDR1 is KGHSH, CDR2 LQKENI. CDR3 length: 15 residues.

The V and J genes are TRBV27 and TRBJ2-3; D call uncertain. The CDR3 loop spans 17 amino acids. Between the trimmed V and J ends, which lost 5 bases and 0 bases, there was a span of 18 bases. In germline, CDR1 is MNHEY, CDR2 SMNVEV (reference sequence). CDR3: CASSPAVASASTDTQYF. The DNA for the CDR3 is TGTGCCAGCAGTCCCGCGGTGGCATCGGCTAGCACAGATACGCAGTATTTT.

The V call is TRBV11-2, the J call TRBJ2-3, with 9 positions matching TRBD2. The CDR3 covers 16 residues. J was trimmed by 7 bases and V by 4 bases; bases with no gene match: 12. Per the germline V gene, CDR1 is SGHAT and CDR2 is FQNNGV. The CDR3 spells CASSSVVAGELNTQYF. CDR3 sequence (DNA): TGTGCCAGCAGCTCTGTGGTAGCGGGAGAATTAAATACGCAGTATTTT.

The chain has TRBV11-2 and TRBJ2-7, with 10 bases matching TRBD2. Looked up from germline, CDR1 is SGHAT and CDR2 is FQNNGV. The V gene end was trimmed by 4 bases and the J gene end by 7 bases; junction bases not matched to a gene: 13. The CDR3 covers 16 residues. Here the CDR3 DNA reads TGTGCCAGCAGCTCGGGCGGGCTAGCGGGAGTGGGGGAGCAGTACTTC. Amino acid sequence: CASSSGGLAGVGEQYF.

The V and J genes are TRBV7-9 and TRBJ2-3; 8 nucleotides line up with TRBD2. The CDR3 loop spans 15 amino acids. CDR1 and CDR2 from the germline V gene are SEHNR and FQNEAQ (reference sequence). With V trimmed by 0 bases and J by 6 bases, 5 bases remained unmatched. DNA of the CDR3: TGTGCCAGCAGCTTAGCGTACGGGAGGGCGGATACGCAGTATTTT. Residues: CASSLAYGRADTQYF.

This rearrangement joins TRBV11-3 to TRBJ2-1, with 7 bases that match TRBD2. This CDR3 has 14 residues. Germline V gene sequence: CDR1 SGHNT, CDR2 YENEEA. The V gene end was trimmed by 5 bases and the J gene end by 9 bases; junction bases not matched to a gene: 10. The chain's CDR3 is CASSPEPLASEQFF. The CDR3 bases are TGTGCCAGCAGCCCGGAGCCACTAGCGAGTGAGCAGTTCTTC.

This chain links TRBV30 with TRBJ2-7; TRBD1 matches 10 bases. Germline V CDR1 and CDR2: GTSNPN, SVGIG (reference sequence). The CDR3 consists of 14 residues. V was pared by 3 bases and J by 7 bases, with 9 bases of the junction left unmatched. For the CDR3, the DNA is TGTGCCTGGAGCTCGACAGGGGGCGCGGGGGAGCAGTACTTC. Translated: CAWSSTGGAGEQYF.

The chain joins TRBV12-5 to TRBJ1-5; D gene ambiguous. V shed 0 bases and J shed 0 bases, with 21 bases lying between them. Germline V gene lookup returns CDR1 LGHNT and CDR2 FRNRAP. There are 20 residues in the CDR3. CDR3: CASGLVLLQSVGSSNQPQHF. Here the CDR3 DNA reads TGTGCTAGTGGTTTGGTACTCCTCCAGAGTGTGGGGAGTAGCAATCAGCCCCAGCATTTT.